A single sample gave rise to the 31 T cell receptor beta chains below, sequenced in a study of CD8 T cells in Susac syndrome. Random hexamers primed reverse transcription of about 0.5 to 1 ug RNA. TCRdb ran MiXCR on the immunoSEQ multiplex PCR reads and lists one entry per CDR3 protein. This sample has about 100,000 distinct CDR3 sequences, with approximately 95% found just once. The material sequenced was CD8+ T cells from PBMCs. Receptors were obtained from a human donor with Susac syndrome.

V usage is TRBV29-1 and J usage is TRBJ1-1, with D hard to call. The CDR3 runs 13 residues. CDR1 SQVTM and CDR2 ANQGSEA come from the germline V gene. V lost 7 bases and J lost 2, with 14 bases in between. The CDR3 reads CSAGNHLNTEAFF. CDR3 nucleotides: TGCAGCGCAGGAAACCACCTCAACACTGAAGCTTTCTTT. The variable domain in full, with the rest retrieved from reference TRBV29-1 and TRBJ1-1, is SAVISQKPSRDICQRGTSLTIQCQVDSQVTMMFWYRQQPGQSLTLIATANQGSEATYESGFVIDKFPISRPNLTFSTLTVSNMSPEDSSIYLCSAGNHLNTEAFFGQGTRLTVV.

The chain joins TRBV12-3 or TRBV12-4 to TRBJ1-2, with 8 bases matching TRBD1. The CDR3 totals 14 residues. V shed 5 bases, J shed 5 bases, and the junction held 7 bases outside the gene matches. The CDR3 loop reads CASSPDRGGYGYTF. The CDR3 nucleotides read TGTGCCAGCAGTCCCGACAGGGGTGGTTATGGCTACACCTTC.

The genes are TRBV14 and TRBJ1-6; D gene unclear. Germline assignment: CDR1 SGHDN and CDR2 FVKESK. The CDR3 runs to 15 residues. Trimming left V 3 bases short and J 5 bases short, with 11 bases between. This CDR3 is CASSQEDWDNSPLHF. The CDR3 DNA reads as TGTGCCAGCAGCCAGGAAGACTGGGATAATTCACCCCTCCACTTT.

V gene TRBV19 combines with J gene TRBJ2-2; 13 bases line up with TRBD2. V shed 3 bases, J shed 7 bases, and the junction held 8 bases outside the gene matches. This CDR3 comprises 17 residues. CDR1 LNHDA and CDR2 SQIVND come from the germline V gene (reference sequence). CDR3 in amino acids: CASSIGLAGVLGGELFF. The CDR3 DNA follows: TGTGCCAGTAGTATCGGACTAGCGGGAGTTTTGGGCGGGGAGCTGTTTTTT.

J is TRBJ2-5 and V is TRBV3-1; D uncertain. This CDR3 region has 12 residues. V gave up 0 bases and J gave up 7 bases, with 6 bases separating them. CDR1 is LGHDT, CDR2 YNNKEL, per germline (reference sequence). The DNA for the CDR3 is TGTGCCAGCAGCCAAGAGTACGCGACCCAGTACTTC. Translating gives CASSQEYATQYF.

V gene TRBV7-6 combines with J gene TRBJ1-1; D is ambiguous. The CDR3 has 13 amino acids. V lost 8 bases and J 1 base, leaving 11 bases between the germline ends. Germline-derived CDR1 and CDR2 are SGHVS and FNYEAQ. The DNA of the CDR3 is TGTGCCAGCCTCTCCTCAACGAACACTGAAGCTTTCTTT. It specifies CASLSSTNTEAFF.

CDR3 region: CASSPQSGHPQYF. The CDR3 DNA is TGTGCCAGCAGCCCACAGTCCGGACATCCGCAGTATTTT. The V gene is TRBV5-6, the J gene TRBJ2-3, with a tentative D call TRBD1 (5 bases). Germline CDR1 SGHDT, CDR2 YYEEEE. This CDR3 comprises 13 residues. Between the trimmed V and J ends, which lost 4 bases and 10 bases, there was a span of 16 bases.

This sequence joins TRBV20-1 and TRBJ2-7; D uncertain. Germline V gene lookup returns CDR1 DFQATT and CDR2 SNEGSKA (reference sequence). There are 13 residues in the CDR3. V was pared by 3 bases and J by 0 bases, with 9 bases between. Here the CDR3 DNA reads TGCAGTGCTAGTATCCGGAGCTCCTACGAGCAGTACTTC. This codes for CSASIRSSYEQYF.

J is TRBJ2-1 and V is TRBV13; a possible D gene is TRBD2 (5 bases). CDR1 and CDR2 (germline): PRHDT, FYEKMQ (reference sequence). The CDR3 spans 13 residues. V was cut by 2 bases and J by 12 bases, with 14 bases left in between. The CDR3 reads CASSLHGGLGQFF. The CDR3 DNA sequence: TGTGCCAGCAGCTTACATGGAGGCTTAGGGCAGTTCTTC.

The sample holds one count of this clonotype. The genes are TRBV15 and TRBJ2-7, with 12 bases that match TRBD2. The CDR3 totals 14 residues. The V gene's germline CDR1 is LNHNV and CDR2 YYDKDF (reference sequence). Trimming at V came to 0 bases and at J to 7 bases, leaving 1 base not matched to a gene. The CDR3 loop reads CATSRDLAGGEQYF. CDR3 coding DNA: TGTGCCACCAGCAGAGATCTAGCGGGAGGGGAGCAGTACTTC. The full variable domain, in which reference TRBV15 and TRBJ2-7 provide the parts outside the CDR3, is DAMVIQNPRYQVTQFGKPVTLSCSQTLNHNVMYWYQQKSSQAPKLLFHYYDKDFNNEADTPDNFQSRRPNTSFCFLDIRSPGLGDTAMYLCATSRDLAGGEQYFGPGTRLTVT.

The rearrangement links TRBV7-2 to TRBJ1-5, with D tentatively TRBD1 (6 bases). The CDR3 is 13 residues long. CDR1 is SGHTA and CDR2 is FQGNSA in the germline V gene. The V end lost 5 bases, the J end lost 3 bases, and 8 bases lay between the germline ends. The CDR3 nucleotides are TGTGCCAGCAGCGGACAGAACAATCAGCCCCAGCATTTT. Residues: CASSGQNNQPQHF.

V usage is TRBV9 and J usage is TRBJ2-7; D possibly matches TRBD1 or TRBD2 (6 bases each). The CDR3 consists of 14 residues. Germline V gives CDR1 SGDLS, CDR2 YYNGEE. The V gene lost 0 bases and the J gene lost 6 bases, with 13 bases spanning the gap. CDR3 residues: CASSVALQGLEQYF. The CDR3 nucleotides are TGTGCCAGCAGCGTAGCCCTACAGGGACTCGAGCAGTACTTC.

The table lists this clonotype with a count of one. The rearrangement joins TRBV29-1 to TRBJ2-1, with TRBD1 as a possible D gene (6 bases). The CDR3 sequence is 10 residues long. Trimming took 5 bases from V and 8 from J, leaving 7 bases between them. CDR1 is SQVTM, CDR2 ANQGSEA, per germline. CDR3 sequence reads: CSVTGYEQFF. The CDR3 bases are TGCAGCGTTACAGGGTATGAGCAGTTCTTC.

The J gene is TRBJ2-1, the V gene TRBV27, with 7 bases fitting TRBD2. V was pared by 5 bases and J by 8 bases, with 6 bases of the junction left unmatched. The CDR3 sequence is 13 residues long. From germline, CDR1 is MNHEY and CDR2 SMNVEV (reference sequence). CDR3 sequence (DNA): TGTGCCAGCAGTCGACTAGCTGTGGATGAGCAGTTCTTC. Its protein is CASSRLAVDEQFF.

V gene TRBV20-1 combines with J gene TRBJ1-1; D might be TRBD1 (6 bases). Trimming took 3 bases from V and 6 from J, leaving 8 bases between them. This CDR3 is built from 11 residues. Per germline, CDR1 DFQATT and CDR2 SNEGSKA (reference sequence). CDR3: CSASTGPEAFF. In nucleotides, the CDR3 is TGCAGTGCTAGCACAGGGCCTGAAGCTTTCTTT.

The chain is built from TRBV7-8 and TRBJ2-6; D remains ambiguous. With 5 bases removed from V and 0 bases from J, the gap between germline ends came to 11 bases. Germline CDR1 SGHVS, CDR2 FQNEAQ. CDR3 length equals 16 residues. The CDR3 DNA sequence: TGTGCCAGCAGCCTGTACAGCTCCTCTGGGGCCAACGTCCTGACTTTC. Protein product: CASSLYSSSGANVLTF.

The chain carries TRBV27 and TRBJ2-7, with D perhaps TRBD1 or TRBD2 (5 bases each). Germline loops: CDR1 MNHEY, CDR2 SMNVEV (reference sequence). CDR3 size: 13 residues. Trimming pared 3 bases from V and 6 bases from J, leaving 12 bases between. This CDR3 reads CASSFEGPAEQYF. In DNA, the CDR3 is TGTGCCAGCAGTTTCGAGGGACCTGCCGAGCAGTACTTC.

This chain joins TRBV29-1 and TRBJ2-1, with 7 bases that match TRBD2. With 7 bases clipped from V and 0 bases from J, the junction kept 12 bases outside the gene matches. The CDR3 loop spans 16 amino acids. Germline V gene lookup returns CDR1 SQVTM and CDR2 ANQGSEA. CDR3 coding DNA: TGCAGCGGTGGCACTCCTAGCGGCGGCTCCTACAATGAGCAGTTCTTC. The encoded protein is CSGGTPSGGSYNEQFF.

This sequence joins TRBV12-3 or TRBV12-4 and TRBJ2-1, with 11 bases that match TRBD2. The CDR3 sequence is 14 residues long. The junction had 5 bases not matched to a gene; V was cut back by 6 bases and J by 7 bases. CDR3 sequence: CASRIAGGGNEQFF. In DNA, the CDR3 is TGTGCCAGCAGAATAGCGGGAGGGGGTAATGAGCAGTTCTTC.

This rearrangement joins TRBV18 to TRBJ2-7, with D unclear. The ends were cut back, 0 bases at V and 2 bases at J, with 8 bases in the middle. The CDR3 totals 14 residues. The germline gives CDR1 KGHSH, CDR2 LQKENI. The CDR3 protein is CASSPPAGTYEQYF. The CDR3 DNA sequence: TGTGCCAGCTCACCACCGGCAGGTACCTACGAGCAGTACTTC.

This chain uses TRBV24-1 with TRBJ1-5; D may be TRBD1 (6 bases). Trimming cost V 5 bases and J 3 bases, with 10 bases left between them. CDR3 length: 14 amino acids. CDR1 KGHDR and CDR2 SFDVKD come from the germline V gene. The CDR3 reads CATSGGQINQPQHF. In DNA, the CDR3 is TGTGCCACCAGTGGGGGGCAGATCAATCAGCCCCAGCATTTT.

V gene TRBV20-1 combines with J gene TRBJ2-3, with D possibly TRBD2 on 6 matching bases. This CDR3 is 13 amino acids long. With 2 bases removed from V and 10 bases from J, the gap between germline ends came to 16 bases. Germline CDR1 reads DFQATT; CDR2 reads SNEGSKA (reference sequence). As DNA, the CDR3 is TGCAGTGCTAGACCAGCCCAGCGGGCCTCGCAGTATTTT. Translating it yields CSARPAQRASQYF.

J is TRBJ2-3 and V is TRBV4-1; D tentatively fits TRBD1 or TRBD2 (5 bases each). V dropped 4 bases and J dropped 6 bases, with 17 bases sitting between them. The CDR3 is made up of 15 amino acids. Germline CDR1 and CDR2: MGHRA and YSYEKL. CDR3 in amino acids: CASSLDGAAQDTQYF. In nucleotides, the CDR3 is TGCGCCAGCAGCCTCGACGGGGCCGCCCAGGATACGCAGTATTTT.

The chain joins TRBV6-5 to TRBJ2-5; D is unresolved. CDR1 MNHEY and CDR2 SVGAGI come from the germline V gene. Between the trimmed V and J ends, which lost 0 bases and 5 bases, there was a span of 13 bases. The CDR3 spans 15 residues. The CDR3 protein is CASSYSQTPWETQYF. The CDR3 DNA is TGTGCCAGCAGTTACTCCCAGACGCCGTGGGAGACCCAGTACTTC.

The gene calls are TRBV24-1 and TRBJ2-7; D ambiguous. The V gene's germline CDR1 is KGHDR and CDR2 SFDVKD. Trimming removed 5 bases from V and 1 base from J, with 8 bases in between. The CDR3 is 13 residues long. The CDR3 DNA sequence: TGTGCCACCAGTGGGGGTGGGTCCTACGAGCAGTACTTC. Amino acid sequence: CATSGGGSYEQYF.

This chain links TRBV29-1 with TRBJ2-7; 9 bases fit TRBD2. CDR1 and CDR2 (germline): SQVTM, ANQGSEA. The CDR3 is 11 residues long. In DNA, the CDR3 is TGCGGTGTTCTAGCGGGGTACGAGCAGTACTTC. It codes for CGVLAGYEQYF.

The rearrangement uses TRBV27 and TRBJ1-6; TRBD1 matches at 7 bases. CDR3 length: 12 amino acids. Germline values: CDR1 MNHEY, CDR2 SMNVEV (reference sequence). Losses at the gene ends were 9 bases for V and 7 bases for J; bases not matched to a gene: 3. CDR3 region: CASRDRNSPLHF. CDR3 nucleotide sequence: TGTGCCAGTCGGGACAGAAATTCACCCCTCCACTTT.

The chain has TRBV12-3 or TRBV12-4 and TRBJ2-7; either TRBD1 or TRBD2 may supply D (6 bases each). V was trimmed by 5 bases and J by 7 bases, leaving 24 bases between them. The CDR3 is 16 residues long. CDR3 in DNA: TGTGCCAGCAGTCGAGGGCCTCACGGGGGCCCTCTAGAGCAGTACTTC. It codes for CASSRGPHGGPLEQYF.

This chain uses TRBV15 with TRBJ2-1; a possible D gene is TRBD1 (6 bases). Germline CDR1 reads LNHNV; CDR2 reads YYDKDF (reference sequence). The CDR3 covers 16 residues. Trimming stripped 0 bases from V and 2 bases from J, with 11 bases between. In DNA, the CDR3 is TGTGCCACCAGCAGAGATCCAGGGGTAGCCTACAATGAGCAGTTCTTC. Amino acid sequence: CATSRDPGVAYNEQFF.

This clonotype was found once. The DNA for the CDR3 is TGCAGCGTTGAAGATCTCCTGATCAATGAGCAGTTCTTC. It is translated as CSVEDLLINEQFF. This chain uses TRBV29-1 with TRBJ2-1; D is ambiguous. Looked up from germline, CDR1 is SQVTM and CDR2 is ANQGSEA. V shed 0 bases and J shed 6 bases, with 9 bases lying between them. The CDR3 has 13 residues.

The chain employs TRBV11-2 and TRBJ2-3; weak D call: TRBD2 (5 bases). In germline, CDR1 is SGHAT, CDR2 FQNNGV. This CDR3 is 13 amino acids long. With 5 bases removed from V and 6 bases from J, the gap between germline ends came to 12 bases. Written as DNA, the CDR3 is TGTGCCAGCAGCCCTGACTGGAGGGATACGCAGTATTTT. Protein sequence: CASSPDWRDTQYF.